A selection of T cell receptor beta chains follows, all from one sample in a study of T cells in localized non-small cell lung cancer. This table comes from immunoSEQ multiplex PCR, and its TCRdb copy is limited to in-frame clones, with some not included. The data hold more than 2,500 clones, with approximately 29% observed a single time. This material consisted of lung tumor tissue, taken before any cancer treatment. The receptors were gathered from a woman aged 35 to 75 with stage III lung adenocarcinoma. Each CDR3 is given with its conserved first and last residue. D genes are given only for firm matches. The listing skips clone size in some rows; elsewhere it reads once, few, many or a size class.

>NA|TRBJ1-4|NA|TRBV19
CASSIGRRLINEKLFF
TGTGCCAGTAGTATAGGACGACGGCTGATCAATGAAAAACTGTTTTTT
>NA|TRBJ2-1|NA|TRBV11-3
CASSSQGNPYNEQFF
TGTGCCAGCAGCTCTCAGGGTAATCCCTACAATGAGCAGTTCTTC
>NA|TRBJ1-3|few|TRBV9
CASSSGSGNTIYF
TGTGCCAGCAGTTCAGGGTCTGGAAACACCATATATTTT
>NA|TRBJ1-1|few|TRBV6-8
CASSQTPGGGTEAFF
TGTGCCAGCAGTCAGACTCCTGGGGGGGGCACTGAAGCTTTCTTT
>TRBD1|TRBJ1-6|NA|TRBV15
CATSRGATGVYNSPLHF
TGTGCCACCAGCAGAGGGGCGACAGGGGTGTATAATTCACCCCTCCACTTT
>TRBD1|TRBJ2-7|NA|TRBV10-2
CASTSRDRDLGQYF
TGCGCCAGCACCTCCCGGGACAGGGATTTGGGGCAGTACTTC
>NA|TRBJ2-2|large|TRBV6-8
CASSQTHRTHFGRELFF
TGTGCCAGCAGCCAAACTCACAGGACACACTTTGGTCGGGAGCTGTTTTTT
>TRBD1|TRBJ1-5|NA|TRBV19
CASRSGQGIGSNQPQHF
TGTGCCAGTAGATCGGGACAGGGTATAGGGAGCAATCAGCCCCAGCATTTT
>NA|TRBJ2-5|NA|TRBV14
CASSLKLAWGTQETQYF
TGTGCCAGCAGCCTCAAGCTCGCTTGGGGGACCCAAGAGACCCAGTACTTC
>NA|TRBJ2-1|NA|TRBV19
CASSISGDNEQFF
TGTGCCAGTAGTATCTCTGGGGACAATGAGCAGTTCTTC
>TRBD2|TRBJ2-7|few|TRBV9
CASSVGDYFTYEQYF
TGTGCCAGCAGCGTAGGGGACTATTTTACCTACGAGCAGTACTTC
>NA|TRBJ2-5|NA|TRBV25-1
CASSAIGQETQYF
TGTGCCAGCAGTGCAATAGGCCAAGAGACCCAGTACTTC
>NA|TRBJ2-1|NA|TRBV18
CASSRLGIDEQFF
TGTGCCAGCTCGCGACTAGGTATTGATGAGCAGTTCTTC
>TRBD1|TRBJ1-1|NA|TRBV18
CASSPGQGRNTEAFF
TGTGCCAGCTCACCGGGACAGGGCCGAAACACTGAAGCTTTCTTT
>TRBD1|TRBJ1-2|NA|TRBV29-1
CSVGDRVDGYTF
TGCAGCGTTGGGGACAGGGTAGACGGCTACACCTTC
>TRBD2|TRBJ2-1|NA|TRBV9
CASSVTDPSGLAGGPYNEQFF
TGTGCCAGCAGCGTCACAGACCCCTCGGGACTAGCGGGAGGGCCCTACAATGAGCAGTTCTTC
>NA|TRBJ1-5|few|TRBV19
CASSISDRPQHF
TGTGCCAGTAGTATCTCGGACAGGCCCCAGCATTTT